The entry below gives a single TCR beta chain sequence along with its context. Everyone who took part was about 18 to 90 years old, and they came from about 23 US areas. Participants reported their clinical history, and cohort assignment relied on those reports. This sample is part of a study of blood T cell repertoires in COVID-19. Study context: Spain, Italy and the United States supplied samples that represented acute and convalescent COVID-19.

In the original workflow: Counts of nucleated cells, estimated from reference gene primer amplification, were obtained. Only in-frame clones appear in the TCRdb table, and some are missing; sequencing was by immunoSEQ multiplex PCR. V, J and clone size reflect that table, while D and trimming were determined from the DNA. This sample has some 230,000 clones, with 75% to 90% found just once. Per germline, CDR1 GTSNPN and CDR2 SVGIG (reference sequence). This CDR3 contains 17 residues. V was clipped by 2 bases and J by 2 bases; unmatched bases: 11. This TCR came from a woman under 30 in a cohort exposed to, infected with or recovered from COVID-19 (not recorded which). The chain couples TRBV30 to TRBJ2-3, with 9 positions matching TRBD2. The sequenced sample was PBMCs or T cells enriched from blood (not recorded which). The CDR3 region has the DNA TGTGCCTGGAGTCCCGCTGCGGCGGGAGGGGTCACAGATACGCAGTATTTT. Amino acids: CAWSPAAAGGVTDTQYF.